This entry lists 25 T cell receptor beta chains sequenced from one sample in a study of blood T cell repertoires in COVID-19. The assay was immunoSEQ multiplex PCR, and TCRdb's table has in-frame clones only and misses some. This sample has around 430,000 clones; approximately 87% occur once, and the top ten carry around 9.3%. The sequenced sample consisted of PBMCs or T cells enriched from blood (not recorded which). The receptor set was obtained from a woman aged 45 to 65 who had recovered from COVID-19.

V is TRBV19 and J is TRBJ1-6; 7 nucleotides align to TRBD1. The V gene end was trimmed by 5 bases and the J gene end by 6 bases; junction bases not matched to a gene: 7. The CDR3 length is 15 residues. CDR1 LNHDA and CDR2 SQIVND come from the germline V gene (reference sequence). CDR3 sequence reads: CASSGAGTVNSPLHF. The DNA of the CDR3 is TGTGCCAGTAGTGGTGCCGGGACAGTTAATTCACCCCTCCACTTT.

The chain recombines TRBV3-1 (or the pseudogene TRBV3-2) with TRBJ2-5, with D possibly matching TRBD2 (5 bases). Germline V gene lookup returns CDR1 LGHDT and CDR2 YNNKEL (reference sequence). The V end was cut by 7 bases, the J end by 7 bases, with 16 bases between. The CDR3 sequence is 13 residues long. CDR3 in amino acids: CASTLLGVGTQYF. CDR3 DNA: TGTGCCAGCACCTTACTCGGGGTGGGGACCCAGTACTTC.

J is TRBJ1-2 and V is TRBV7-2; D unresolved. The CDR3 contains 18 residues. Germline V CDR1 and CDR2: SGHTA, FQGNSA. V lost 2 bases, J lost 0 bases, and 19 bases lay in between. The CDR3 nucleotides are TGTGCCAGCAGCTTAATATTTTCTAAAGAGTTAGCTAACTATGGCTACACCTTC. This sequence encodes CASSLIFSKELANYGYTF.

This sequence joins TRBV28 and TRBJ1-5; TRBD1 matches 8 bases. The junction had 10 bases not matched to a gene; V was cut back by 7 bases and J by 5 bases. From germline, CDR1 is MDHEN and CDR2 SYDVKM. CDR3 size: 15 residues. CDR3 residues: CASIPTGGSYQPQHF. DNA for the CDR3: TGTGCCAGCATTCCTACAGGGGGAAGCTATCAGCCCCAGCATTTT.

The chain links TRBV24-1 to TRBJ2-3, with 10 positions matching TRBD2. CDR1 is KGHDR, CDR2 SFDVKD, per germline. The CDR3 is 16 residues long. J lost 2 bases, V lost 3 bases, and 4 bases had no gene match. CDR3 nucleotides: TGTGCCACCAGTGATGTGAGCGGGGGGGCCACAGATACGCAGTATTTT. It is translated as CATSDVSGGATDTQYF.

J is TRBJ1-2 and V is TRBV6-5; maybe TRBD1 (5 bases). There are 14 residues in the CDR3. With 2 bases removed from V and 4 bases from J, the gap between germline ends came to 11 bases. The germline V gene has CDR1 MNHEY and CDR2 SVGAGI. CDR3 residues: CASSYGGGGYGYTF. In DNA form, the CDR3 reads TGTGCCAGCAGTTACGGGGGGGGTGGCTATGGCTACACCTTC.

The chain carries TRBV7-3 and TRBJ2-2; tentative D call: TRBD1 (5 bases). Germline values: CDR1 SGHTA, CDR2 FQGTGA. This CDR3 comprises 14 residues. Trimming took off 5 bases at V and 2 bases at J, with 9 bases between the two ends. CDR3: CASSTDSNTGELFF. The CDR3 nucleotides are TGTGCCAGCAGCACCGACAGTAACACCGGGGAGCTGTTTTTT.

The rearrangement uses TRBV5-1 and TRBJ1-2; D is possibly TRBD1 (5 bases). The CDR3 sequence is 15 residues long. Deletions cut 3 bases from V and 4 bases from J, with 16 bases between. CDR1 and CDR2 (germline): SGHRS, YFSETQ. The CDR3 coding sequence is TGCGCCAGCAGCTCATCCCTGGCGGGACTCTATGGCTACACCTTC. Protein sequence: CASSSSLAGLYGYTF.

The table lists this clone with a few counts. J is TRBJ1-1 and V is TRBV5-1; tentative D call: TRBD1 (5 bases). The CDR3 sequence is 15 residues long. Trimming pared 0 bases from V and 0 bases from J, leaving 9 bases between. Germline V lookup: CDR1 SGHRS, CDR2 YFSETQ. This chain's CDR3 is CASSLVSGVNTEAFF. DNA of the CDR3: TGCGCCAGCAGCTTGGTATCGGGGGTGAACACTGAAGCTTTCTTT.

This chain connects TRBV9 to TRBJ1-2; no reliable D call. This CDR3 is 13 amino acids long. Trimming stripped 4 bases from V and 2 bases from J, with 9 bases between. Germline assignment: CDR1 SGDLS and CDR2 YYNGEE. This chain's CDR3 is CASSREINYGYTF. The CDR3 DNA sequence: TGTGCCAGCAGCCGTGAGATAAACTATGGCTACACCTTC.

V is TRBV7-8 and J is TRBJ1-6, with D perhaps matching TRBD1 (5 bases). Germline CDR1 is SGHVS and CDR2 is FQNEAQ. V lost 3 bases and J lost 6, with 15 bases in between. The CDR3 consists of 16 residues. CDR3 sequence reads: CASSFAGMGINSPLHF. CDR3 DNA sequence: TGTGCCAGCAGCTTCGCAGGGATGGGGATTAATTCACCCCTCCACTTT.

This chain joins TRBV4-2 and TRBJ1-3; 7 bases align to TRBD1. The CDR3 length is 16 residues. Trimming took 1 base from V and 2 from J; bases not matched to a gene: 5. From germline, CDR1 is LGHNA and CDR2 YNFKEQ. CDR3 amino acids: CASSQGVQGTGNTIYF. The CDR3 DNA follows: TGTGCCAGCAGCCAAGGGGTACAGGGGACTGGAAACACCATATATTTT.

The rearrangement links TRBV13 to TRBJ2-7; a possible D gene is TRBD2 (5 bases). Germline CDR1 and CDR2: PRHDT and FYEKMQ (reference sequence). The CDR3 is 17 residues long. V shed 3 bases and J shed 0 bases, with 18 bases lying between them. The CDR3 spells CASSLAGLTGTSYEQYF. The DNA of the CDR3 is TGTGCCAGCAGCTTGGCGGGCCTTACCGGAACCTCCTACGAGCAGTACTTC.

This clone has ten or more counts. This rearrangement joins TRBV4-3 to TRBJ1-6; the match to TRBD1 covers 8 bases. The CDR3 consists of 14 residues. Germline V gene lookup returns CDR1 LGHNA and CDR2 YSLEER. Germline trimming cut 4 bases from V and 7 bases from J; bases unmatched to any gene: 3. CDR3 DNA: TGCGCCAGCAGCCTCGACAGGGGAAATTCACCCCTCCACTTT. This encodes CASSLDRGNSPLHF.

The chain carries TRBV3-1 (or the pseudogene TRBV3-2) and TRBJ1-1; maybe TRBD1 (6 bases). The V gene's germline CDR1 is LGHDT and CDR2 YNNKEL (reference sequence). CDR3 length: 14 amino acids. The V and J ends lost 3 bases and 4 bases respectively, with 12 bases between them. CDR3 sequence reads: CASSHAGQTTEAFF. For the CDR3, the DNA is TGTGCCAGCAGCCACGCTGGACAGACCACTGAAGCTTTCTTT.

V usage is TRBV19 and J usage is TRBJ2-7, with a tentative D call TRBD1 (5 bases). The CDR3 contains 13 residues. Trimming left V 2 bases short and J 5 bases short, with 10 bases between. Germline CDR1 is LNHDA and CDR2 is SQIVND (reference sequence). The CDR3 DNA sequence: TGTGCCAGTAGTATACCAGGGTCCCACGAGCAGTACTTC. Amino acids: CASSIPGSHEQYF.

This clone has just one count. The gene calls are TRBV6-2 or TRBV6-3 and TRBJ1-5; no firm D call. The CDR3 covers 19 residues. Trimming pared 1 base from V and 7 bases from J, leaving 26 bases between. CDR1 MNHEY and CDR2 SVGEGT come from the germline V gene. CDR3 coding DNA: TGTGCCAGCAGTTACTTTCCATTCCGGGGAAACCAACTTGAGCAGCCCCAGCATTTT. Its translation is CASSYFPFRGNQLEQPQHF.

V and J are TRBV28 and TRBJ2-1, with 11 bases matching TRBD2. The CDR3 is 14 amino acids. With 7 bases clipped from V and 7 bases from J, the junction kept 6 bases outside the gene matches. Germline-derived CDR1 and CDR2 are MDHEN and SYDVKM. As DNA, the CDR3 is TGTGCCAGCAACCAACTAGCGGGAGCGAATGAGCAGTTCTTC. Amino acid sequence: CASNQLAGANEQFF.

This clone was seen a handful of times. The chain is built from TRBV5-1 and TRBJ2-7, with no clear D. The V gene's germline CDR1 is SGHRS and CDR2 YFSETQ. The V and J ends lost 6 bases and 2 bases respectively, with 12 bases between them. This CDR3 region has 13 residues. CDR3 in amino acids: CASKSDGAYEQYF. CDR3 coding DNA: TGCGCCAGCAAGAGCGACGGAGCCTACGAGCAGTACTTC.

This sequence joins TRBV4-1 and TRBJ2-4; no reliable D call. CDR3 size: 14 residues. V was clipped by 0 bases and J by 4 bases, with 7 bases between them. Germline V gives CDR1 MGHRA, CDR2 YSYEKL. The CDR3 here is CASSQEQLKNIQYF. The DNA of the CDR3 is TGCGCCAGCAGCCAAGAACAGCTAAAAAACATTCAGTACTTC.

Here the CDR3 DNA reads TGTGCCAGCTCTGCGCGGCTCAATCAGCCCCAGCATTTT. Translation gives CASSARLNQPQHF. The chain employs TRBV19 and TRBJ1-5; unclear D gene. The CDR3 extends over 13 amino acids. CDR1 LNHDA and CDR2 SQIVND come from the germline V gene (reference sequence). Trimming stripped 9 bases from V and 3 bases from J, with 12 bases between. The variable domain in full, with the rest retrieved from reference TRBV19 and TRBJ1-5, is DGGITQSPKYLFRKEGQNVTLSCEQNLNHDAMYWYRQDPGQGLRLIYYSQIVNDFQKGDIAEGYSVSREKKESFPLTVTSAQKNPTAFYLCASSARLNQPQHFGDGTRLSIL.

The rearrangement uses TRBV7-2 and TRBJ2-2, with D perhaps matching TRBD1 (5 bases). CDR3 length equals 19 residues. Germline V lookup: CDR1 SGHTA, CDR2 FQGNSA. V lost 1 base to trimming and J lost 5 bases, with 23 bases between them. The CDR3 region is CASSLDRLPAFIETGELFF. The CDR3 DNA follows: TGTGCCAGCAGCTTAGACAGGCTTCCCGCCTTTATTGAAACCGGGGAGCTGTTTTTT.

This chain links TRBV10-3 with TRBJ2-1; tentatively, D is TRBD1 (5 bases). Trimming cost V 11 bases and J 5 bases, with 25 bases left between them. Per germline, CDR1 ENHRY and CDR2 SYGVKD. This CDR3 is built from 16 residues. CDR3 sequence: CASNSRSGAGNNEQFF. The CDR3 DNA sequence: TGTGCCTCCAACTCCCGATCTGGGGCAGGAAACAATGAGCAGTTCTTC.

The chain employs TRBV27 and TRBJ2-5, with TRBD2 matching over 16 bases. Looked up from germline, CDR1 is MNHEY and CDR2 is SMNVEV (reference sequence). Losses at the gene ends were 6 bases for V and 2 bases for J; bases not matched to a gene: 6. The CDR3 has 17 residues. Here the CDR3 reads CASREGLAGGKQETQYF. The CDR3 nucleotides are TGTGCCAGCAGAGAGGGACTAGCGGGGGGGAAGCAAGAGACCCAGTACTTC.

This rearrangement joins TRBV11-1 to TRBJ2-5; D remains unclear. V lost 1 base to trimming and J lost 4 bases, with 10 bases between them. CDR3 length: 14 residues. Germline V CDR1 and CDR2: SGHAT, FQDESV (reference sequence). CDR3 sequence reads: CASSLGAGRETQYF. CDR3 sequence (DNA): TGTGCCAGCAGCTTAGGGGCCGGAAGAGAGACCCAGTACTTC.